This T cell receptor (beta chain) was identified during a study of blood T cell repertoires in COVID-19. The wider study: There were acute and convalescent COVID-19 samples, and they came from the United States, Italy and Spain.

Only in-frame clones appear in the TCRdb table, and some are missing; sequencing was by immunoSEQ multiplex PCR. The repertoire has under 350,000 clones, approximately 85% of them found once; the top ten carry roughly 11%. The ends lost 6 bases at V and 4 bases at J; junction bases unmatched: 5. The germline gives CDR1 PRHDT, CDR2 FYEKMQ (reference sequence). The length of the CDR3 is 13 residues. This chain connects TRBV13 to TRBJ2-5; TRBD1 matches at 7 bases. This TCR derives from an older woman with acute or convalescent COVID-19. Sequencing used peripheral blood. CDR3 in DNA: TGTGCCAGCAGTTCAAACAGGGGAGAGACCCAGTACTTC. This translates into CASSSNRGETQYF.